The text below deals with one T cell receptor (beta chain). Its antigen remains unknown. The read is 3 residues too short to cover the CDR3 end, so that end is filled in from the germline J gene. This record comes from a study of T cells in women clearing cervical HPV infection. Study as a whole: Case blood was drawn when the lesion was first found; control blood after infection became undetectable.

Study observations and caveats: Combining TCR richness with V gene abundances gave roughly 0.88 AUC.

Using immunoSEQ multiplex PCR, the repertoire was profiled, and TCRdb retains in-frame clones only, with some absent. This listing includes around 40,000 clones. All donors had a single incident cervical HPV16 infection, not prevalent. Germline CDR1 reads SGHVS; CDR2 reads FQNEAQ. Trimming at V came to 6 bases and at J to 1 base, leaving 11 bases not matched to a gene. The CDR3 spans 17 residues. The sequence derives from a woman aged 18 to 75 with a cervical HPV16 infection that either progressed to CIN3+ or cleared (not recorded which). The specimen was blood buffy coat. The chain links TRBV7-8 to TRBJ2-7; 11 nucleotides line up with TRBD2. The CDR3 reads CASSRGTSGTLSYEQYF. The CDR3 DNA, read in part, is TGTGCCAGCAGTCGGGGGACTAGCGGAACCCTTTCCTACGAG.